These 18 T cell receptor beta chains came from one sample sequenced in a study of blood T cell repertoires in COVID-19. Some clones are missing from TCRdb's copy, which holds only in-frame ones; the method was immunoSEQ multiplex PCR. Altogether approximately 260,000 clones are present, approximately 88% being singletons, with the ten largest covering roughly 2.1%. The sequenced sample was peripheral blood. Source of these receptors: a man aged 50-59 years with acute or convalescent COVID-19.

The chain recombines TRBV13 with TRBJ2-1, with D possibly TRBD1 on 6 matching bases. The CDR3 spans 18 residues. CDR1 is PRHDT, CDR2 FYEKMQ, per germline (reference sequence). V was clipped by 1 base and J by 8 bases, with 24 bases between them. CDR3 sequence reads: CASSLVSRGSITRHEQFF. CDR3 sequence (DNA): TGTGCCAGCAGCTTAGTTAGTAGGGGGTCTATTACCCGGCATGAGCAGTTCTTC.

The chain uses TRBV6-5 and TRBJ1-4, with TRBD1 matching over 7 bases. Germline V lookup: CDR1 MNHEY, CDR2 SVGAGI. This CDR3 comprises 13 residues. V shed 0 bases, J shed 14 bases, and the junction held 6 bases outside the gene matches. CDR3 region: CASSYSGYRGLFF. CDR3 in DNA: TGTGCCAGCAGTTACTCAGGATACAGGGGTCTGTTTTTT.

This clone was detected once. This chain connects TRBV4-1 to TRBJ1-1; D ambiguous. The germline V gene has CDR1 MGHRA and CDR2 YSYEKL. Trimming took 1 base from V and 7 from J, leaving 10 bases between them. This CDR3 is built from 13 residues. CDR3 sequence (DNA): TGCGCCAGCAGCCAAGCAGGTCTGGATGAAGCTTTCTTT. Translating it yields CASSQAGLDEAFF.

This sequence joins TRBV7-2 and TRBJ1-1, with TRBD1 as a possible D gene (6 bases). This CDR3 is built from 12 residues. Trimming pared 5 bases from V and 10 bases from J, leaving 14 bases between. Germline V gene sequence: CDR1 SGHTA, CDR2 FQGNSA. The CDR3 sequence: CASSIRPRGAFF. In DNA form, the CDR3 reads TGTGCCAGCAGCATTCGCCCCAGGGGAGCTTTCTTT. Full variable domain (remainder filled in from reference TRBV7-2 and TRBJ1-1): GAGVSQSPSNKVTEKGKDVELRCDPISGHTALYWYRQSLGQGLEFLIYFQGNSAPDKSGLPSDRFSAERTGGSVSTLTIQRTQQEDSAVYLCASSIRPRGAFFGQGTRLTVV.

The V call is TRBV29-1, the J call TRBJ2-5; 7 bases agree with TRBD2. Germline V CDR1 and CDR2: SQVTM, ANQGSEA. The CDR3 runs to 15 residues. V lost 1 base, J lost 2 bases, and 7 bases stayed unmatched. In DNA form, the CDR3 reads TGCAGCGTTGAAGGGGCGGGGGAGGTGCAAGAGACCCAGTACTTC. Translation: CSVEGAGEVQETQYF.

The rearrangement uses TRBV5-1 and TRBJ2-1, with TRBD2 matching 11 bases. CDR1 and CDR2 (germline): SGHRS, YFSETQ. J was trimmed by 9 bases and V by 1 base; bases with no gene match: 12. The length of the CDR3 is 17 residues. CDR3 residues: CASSLSPPETSGAEQFF. The CDR3 bases are TGCGCCAGCAGCTTGAGCCCCCCCGAGACTAGCGGGGCTGAGCAGTTCTTC.

The rearrangement links TRBV2 to TRBJ1-5, with a tentative D call TRBD1 (5 bases). V was pared by 3 bases and J by 2 bases, with 8 bases between. CDR1 and CDR2 (germline): SNHLY, FYNNEI. The CDR3 covers 14 residues. CDR3 in DNA: TGTGCCAGCAGTGACGGGGGAGGCAATCAGCCCCAGCATTTT. This translates into CASSDGGGNQPQHF.

CDR3 loop: CASSLASGNSPLHF. CDR3 sequence (DNA): TGTGCCAGCAGCTTGGCCTCAGGGAATTCACCCCTCCACTTT. This sequence joins TRBV5-8 and TRBJ1-6; possible D gene TRBD1, 5 bases. This CDR3 comprises 14 residues. V lost 0 bases and J lost 7, with 8 bases in between. Germline V gene lookup returns CDR1 SGHTS and CDR2 YDEGEE.

Comments on this clone: Within the sample, other DNA sequences also encode this same CDR3. V and J are TRBV5-4 and TRBJ1-1; D gene ambiguous. CDR3 length: 14 residues. The germline gives CDR1 SGHNT, CDR2 YYREEE (reference sequence). V was trimmed by 4 bases and J by 0 bases, leaving 10 bases between them. CDR3 in amino acids: CASSPRQVNTEAFF. The CDR3, as DNA: TGTGCCAGCAGCCCCAGGCAGGTGAACACTGAAGCTTTCTTT.

This clone has just one count. The CDR3 end shows no conserved phenylalanine or tryptophan, and so a read error is likely. Because the CDR3's place on the DNA is in doubt, the DNA is left out and the CDR3 is given as listed by TCRdb. The V and J genes are TRBV5-1 and TRBJ1-1; the table names TRBD1, a call not compared with the DNA. Germline values: CDR1 SGHRS, CDR2 YFSETQ. The CDR3 is 13 amino acids long, termini counted. CDR3 sequence: CASSLETGDLIVL.

This chain links TRBV2 with TRBJ2-5, with TRBD2 matching over 9 bases. V was clipped by 8 bases and J by 4 bases; unmatched bases: 8. This CDR3 is built from 14 residues. The germline V gene has CDR1 SNHLY and CDR2 FYNNEI. CDR3 amino acids: CASFRAGGLETQYF. The CDR3, as DNA: TGTGCCAGCTTTCGGGCGGGGGGGCTAGAGACCCAGTACTTC.

On this clone: The sample holds other DNA sequences that translate to the same CDR3. The chain has TRBV7-9 and TRBJ1-4; 9 bases align to TRBD1. Germline V lookup: CDR1 SEHNR, CDR2 FQNEAQ (reference sequence). Unmatched junction bases numbered 5, after V lost 4 bases and J lost 8 bases. The CDR3 is 14 residues long. The CDR3 region is CASSSGTGREKLFF. CDR3 DNA: TGTGCCAGCAGCTCTGGGACAGGGAGGGAAAAACTGTTTTTT.

V usage is TRBV7-3 and J usage is TRBJ2-2; possible D gene TRBD1, 6 bases. Germline V gene sequence: CDR1 SGHTA, CDR2 FQGTGA. This CDR3 region has 15 residues. V was pared by 3 bases and J by 4 bases, with 12 bases between. The CDR3 reads CASSLGRGSTGELFF. The CDR3 DNA reads as TGTGCCAGCAGCTTGGGAAGGGGGTCCACCGGGGAGCTGTTTTTT.

The V call is TRBV19, the J call TRBJ1-2; 11 bases fit TRBD1. Germline CDR1 reads LNHDA; CDR2 reads SQIVND (reference sequence). The CDR3 is made up of 16 amino acids. V was pared by 5 bases and J by 6 bases, with 11 bases of the junction left unmatched. CDR3 bases: TGTGCCAGTAGTTCCGGACAGGGGGCGAGTAAACATGGCTACACCTTC. It yields the protein CASSSGQGASKHGYTF.

The chain employs TRBV6-5 and TRBJ2-1; TRBD2 aligns across 11 bases. The trim removed 6 bases at V and 3 bases at J, leaving 4 bases unmatched. The CDR3 spans 15 residues. Germline loops: CDR1 MNHEY, CDR2 SVGAGI. The CDR3 protein is CASRASGGIYNEQFF. Written as DNA, the CDR3 is TGTGCCAGCAGGGCTAGCGGGGGGATCTACAATGAGCAGTTCTTC.

V gene TRBV29-1 combines with J gene TRBJ2-4; maybe TRBD2 (6 bases). The CDR3 totals 13 residues. Germline CDR1 and CDR2: SQVTM and ANQGSEA. Trimming took 4 bases from V and 1 from J, leaving 8 bases between them. DNA for the CDR3: TGCAGCGTTGGGGGGAGGGCCAAAAACATTCAGTACTTC. Its translation: CSVGGRAKNIQYF. Together with reference TRBV29-1 and TRBJ2-4, the CDR3 gives the full variable domain: SAVISQKPSRDICQRGTSLTIQCQVDSQVTMMFWYRQQPGQSLTLIATANQGSEATYESGFVIDKFPISRPNLTFSTLTVSNMSPEDSSIYLCSVGGRAKNIQYFGAGTRLSVL.

This clone was observed a few times. This chain connects TRBV2 to TRBJ2-7, with 9 bases that match TRBD2. The germline CDR1 and CDR2 sequences are SNHLY and FYNNEI. J lost 2 bases, V lost 3 bases, and 17 bases had no gene match. This CDR3 has 19 amino acids. Here the CDR3 reads CASSDPSGRGGVSPYEQYF. In DNA, the CDR3 is TGTGCCAGCAGTGACCCCTCGGGGCGGGGGGGCGTCTCCCCCTACGAGCAGTACTTC.

This clone was picked up one time. The chain has TRBV29-1 and TRBJ2-3; the D gene is possibly TRBD2 (7 bases). Germline values: CDR1 SQVTM, CDR2 ANQGSEA. Trimming took off 3 bases at V and 0 bases at J, with 13 bases between the two ends. The CDR3 length is 15 residues. The CDR3 spells CSVEGGPYSTDTQYF. CDR3 coding DNA: TGCAGCGTTGAGGGGGGGCCCTATAGCACAGATACGCAGTATTTT.